This TCR beta chain was sequenced during a study of cytomegalovirus exposure and HLA in healthy donors. Findings and caveats of the study: A cluster of highly shared sequence variants was likely a sequencing artifact. There were around 160 TCR beta chains listed as cytomegalovirus-associated. A further, later analysis showed that HLA-associated TCR beta chains (compared with equally common others) were more clonally expanded.

The primer mix had 60 Vbeta and 13 Jbeta primers. Only in-frame clones appear in the TCRdb table, and some are missing; sequencing was by immunoSEQ multiplex PCR. The sample gives about 130,000 clones, roughly 84% of which show up once; around 1.7% is in the top ten. The V end lost 0 bases, the J end lost 2 bases, and 10 bases lay between the germline ends. CDR3 length equals 15 residues. Germline-derived CDR1 and CDR2 are SGHTA and FQGNSA. This clone was detected a few times. Its specificity is not known. This clonotype was sampled from a boy under 18 in good health and CMV-seronegative. V and J are TRBV7-2 and TRBJ2-5; D is unresolved. Sequenced input: PBMCs. The CDR3 region has the DNA TGTGCCAGCAGCTTAGCGTTGCCAGGACAAGAGACCCAGTACTTC. Amino acids: CASSLALPGQETQYF.